This T cell receptor beta chain was documented in a study of cytomegalovirus exposure and HLA in healthy donors. Findings and limits, study-wide: In a later analysis, specific HLA alleles were associated with 15,000 or so TCR beta sequences at a 0.05 false discovery rate.

The CDR3 has 15 residues. V dropped 5 bases and J dropped 5; count of bases not matched to a gene: 10. Germline V CDR1 and CDR2: SEHNR, FQNEAQ (reference sequence). PCR amplification relied on 60 Vbeta primers (plus 13 Jbeta primers). TCRdb's table, derived via immunoSEQ multiplex PCR, lists solely in-frame clones and lacks some. The table includes around 150,000 clones, over 60% detected once. As regards this clone: Its specificity is not known.

Sequencing used PBMCs. The chain is built from TRBV7-9 and TRBJ2-7, with TRBD1 matching 9 bases. The TCR comes from a middle-aged man in good health and CMV-seronegative. The CDR3: CASSHWTGEFNEQYF. The CDR3 bases are TGTGCCAGCAGCCATTGGACAGGGGAGTTCAACGAGCAGTACTTC.